The rows below give T cell receptor beta chains drawn from one sample of a study of OX40 agonist ivuxolimab in advanced cancers. Repertoires were generated with immunoSEQ multiplex PCR, while TCRdb's copy carries only in-frame clones and drops some. The data contain tens of thousands of clones, around four fifths of them singletons. Sequenced here: CD4+ or CD8+ T cells sorted from blood, sampled in a trial of the OX40 agonist ivuxolimab. Receptors originate from an adult with an advanced solid tumor such as melanoma, head and neck, liver or kidney cancer. The CDR3 runs from the conserved cysteine through the conserved F or W. A D gene is named only where the DNA matches it firmly.

d_gene	v_gene	j_gene	CDR3aa
TRBD2	TRBV7-2	TRBJ2-7	CASSSGLVTYEQYF
TRBD1	TRBV19	TRBJ2-6	CASLQGTGANVLTF
TRBD1	TRBV6-4	TRBJ2-3	CASSRQGADTQYF
TRBD1	TRBV18	TRBJ1-2	CASSPGQGRNYTF
TRBD1	TRBV28	TRBJ1-5	CASTGGTGNQPQHF
TRBD1	TRBV5-1	TRBJ2-3	CASSPGQGMSTDTQYF
-	TRBV7-9	TRBJ2-5	CASTPGGETQYF
-	TRBV5-5	TRBJ2-7	CASSLGRSYEQYF
-	TRBV28	TRBJ1-5	CASRWAGNQPQHF
-	TRBV28	TRBJ1-5	CASSLFGSNQPQHF
-	TRBV4-1	TRBJ1-1	CATSRDTEAFF
-	TRBV12-5	TRBJ2-1	CASAPGWPSYNEQFF
TRBD1	TRBV30	TRBJ1-2	CAWSVRTGVGYTF
TRBD1	TRBV5-6	TRBJ2-5	CASSLDFSDRGRAGETQYF
-	TRBV29-1	TRBJ2-5	CSVVRSGYQETQYF
-	TRBV27	TRBJ1-5	CASRPVYEVNQPQHF
-	TRBV9	TRBJ2-5	CASSVAGRGPQETQYF
TRBD1	TRBV5-1	TRBJ2-2	CASSRRTGDTGELFF
TRBD1	TRBV19	TRBJ1-6	CASSATRTGGDNSPLHF
-	TRBV4-1	TRBJ1-4	CASSHPGKANEKLFF
TRBD2	TRBV19	TRBJ2-1	CASSRSGISYNEQFF
-	TRBV5-1	TRBJ2-1	CASKTSTAANEQFF
-	TRBV18	TRBJ1-2	CASSPDSYYGYTF
-	TRBV6-5	TRBJ2-7	CASSGGNYEQYF
-	TRBV6-1	TRBJ1-4	CASTEDLKLFF
-	TRBV29-1	TRBJ2-3	CSSWGPGTDTQYF
TRBD2	TRBV7-9	TRBJ2-2	CATQRDPNTGELFF
TRBD1	TRBV5-4	TRBJ1-4	CASSFTGANEKLFF
TRBD1	TRBV19	TRBJ1-2	CASSETGEDGYTF